Detailed here is one TCR beta chain. This sample was taken from a study of patients and donors after allogeneic stem cell transplantation. Germline assignment: CDR1 GTSNPN and CDR2 SVGIG (reference sequence). V trimming: 2 bases; J trimming: 4 bases; junction bases outside the gene matches: 9. CDR3 length: 16 amino acids. TCRdb re-derived calls from the RT-PCR reads in MiXCR, one entry per CDR3 protein. This sample has fewer than 250,000 distinct CDR3 sequences, with roughly 13% found just once. The receptor's source is a human donor who was either an allogeneic HSCT recipient or a stem cell or donor lymphocyte infusion donor (not recorded which). It is not recorded whose cells these are; they may come from a transplant donor. The source material was blood, either unsorted or a sorted T cell fraction (not recorded which). The rearrangement uses TRBV30 and TRBJ2-2; 8 nucleotides agree with TRBD2. As DNA, the CDR3 is TGTGCCTGGAGTAAACCAGCGGGAGACGCCACCGGGGAGCTGTTTTTT. This translates into CAWSKPAGDATGELFF.